One and the same sample provided the 10 T cell receptor beta chains below, sequenced in a study of OX40 agonist ivuxolimab in advanced cancers. This table comes from immunoSEQ multiplex PCR, and its TCRdb copy is limited to in-frame clones, with some not included. The sample yields approximately 70,000 clones, roughly 87% seen once. This material consisted of CD4+ or CD8+ T cells sorted from blood, taken in a trial of the OX40 agonist ivuxolimab. The receptors were sampled from an adult with an advanced solid tumor such as melanoma, head and neck, liver or kidney cancer.

The J gene is TRBJ2-3, the V gene TRBV11-2; TRBD2 agrees at 12 bases. Germline V gives CDR1 SGHAT, CDR2 FQNNGV. The CDR3 has 17 residues. Losses at the gene ends were 4 bases for V and 4 bases for J; bases not matched to a gene: 9. The CDR3 DNA reads as TGTGCCAGCAGCTCCTCAGGACTAGCGGGGCCACCAGATACGCAGTATTTT. Its translation: CASSSSGLAGPPDTQYF.

The chain employs TRBV6-1 and TRBJ2-4; 10 nucleotides agree with TRBD1. J lost 9 bases, V lost 2 bases, and 7 bases had no gene match. The CDR3 is 15 residues long. Germline CDR1 and CDR2: MNHNS and SASEGT. The DNA of the CDR3 is TGTGCCAGCAGTGAACGGGTGACAGGGGGCGTCATTCAGTACTTC. It specifies CASSERVTGGVIQYF.

V is TRBV5-1 and J is TRBJ2-3; D unresolved. CDR3 length: 11 amino acids. The germline CDR1 and CDR2 sequences are SGHRS and YFSETQ. V lost 4 bases and J 6 bases, leaving 6 bases between the germline ends. CDR3 bases: TGCGCCAGCAGCGAGCTCGATACGCAGTATTTT. This translates into CASSELDTQYF.

The V call is TRBV4-2, the J call TRBJ2-1, with 9 bases fitting TRBD2. J lost 7 bases, V lost 6 bases, and 10 bases had no gene match. The CDR3 spans 15 residues. The V gene's germline CDR1 is LGHNA and CDR2 YNFKEQ. CDR3 amino acids: CASSRASGGLNEQFF. CDR3 nucleotide sequence: TGTGCCAGCAGTCGCGCGAGCGGGGGGCTAAATGAGCAGTTCTTC.

The chain joins TRBV4-1 to TRBJ2-1; 10 bases align to TRBD2. V lost 4 bases, J lost 5 bases, and 5 bases stayed unmatched. The CDR3 has 15 residues. The germline V gene encodes CDR1 MGHRA and CDR2 YSYEKL. This chain's CDR3 is CASSRSGRSHNEQFF. DNA of the CDR3: TGCGCCAGCAGCCGTAGCGGGAGGTCCCACAATGAGCAGTTCTTC.

J is TRBJ2-7 and V is TRBV7-9; tentative D call: TRBD1 (6 bases). The V gene's germline CDR1 is SEHNR and CDR2 FQNEAQ (reference sequence). This CDR3 has 13 amino acids. Trimming removed 8 bases at V and 3 bases at J, with 14 bases between. The CDR3 sequence is CASGRDNNYEQYF. In DNA form, the CDR3 reads TGTGCCAGCGGCCGGGACAACAACTACGAGCAGTACTTC.

Here the CDR3 DNA reads TGTGCCAGCAGTGAAAGGGTGAGCTCCTATAATTCACCCCTCCACTTT. Encoded protein: CASSERVSSYNSPLHF. The chain combines TRBV6-1 with TRBJ1-6; D unclear. From germline, CDR1 is MNHNS and CDR2 SASEGT. CDR3 length equals 16 residues. Trimming took off 2 bases at V and 0 bases at J, with 8 bases between the two ends.

The chain recombines TRBV9 with TRBJ1-5; D uncertain. The CDR3 spans 15 residues. V was trimmed by 0 bases and J by 7 bases, leaving 14 bases between them. Germline loops: CDR1 SGDLS, CDR2 YYNGEE. The CDR3 DNA sequence: TGTGCCAGCAGCGTAGGATGGACCGGAGGCCAGCCCCAGCATTTT. Protein sequence: CASSVGWTGGQPQHF.

The V call is TRBV20-1, the J call TRBJ1-2; D not resolved. Germline CDR1 reads DFQATT; CDR2 reads SNEGSKA (reference sequence). The germline V and J ends were trimmed by 3 bases and 5 bases, with 7 bases remaining between them. The CDR3 sequence is 11 residues long. CDR3 sequence reads: CSASLGYGYTF. The CDR3 region has the DNA TGCAGTGCTAGTTTAGGGTATGGCTACACCTTC.

This chain uses TRBV11-3 with TRBJ2-1; weak D call: TRBD1 (6 bases). V lost 2 bases to trimming and J lost 9 bases, with 11 bases between them. The CDR3 sequence is 13 residues long. Germline loops: CDR1 SGHNT, CDR2 YENEEA. CDR3 nucleotides: TGTGCCAGCAGCTTATGGCAGGGGAGTGAGCAGTTCTTC. Translation: CASSLWQGSEQFF.